The TCR beta chain under discussion was sequenced for a study of T cell changes during pregnancy in multiple sclerosis. Assay: immunoSEQ multiplex PCR; the TCRdb copy retains only in-frame clones and omits some. The sample lists some 71,000 clones; about 91% were seen once. The origin of this receptor is a female donor with multiple sclerosis, enrolled in a pregnancy study. The source was peripheral blood, collected after pregnancy.

CDR3 region: CASSEGRQGTQFF. DNA for the CDR3: TGTGCCAGCAGTGAAGGACGACAGGGGACGCAGTTCTTC. The chain recombines TRBV6-1 with TRBJ2-1; 8 bases align to TRBD1. The V gene end was trimmed by 1 base and the J gene end by 12 bases; junction bases not matched to a gene: 5. Germline-derived CDR1 and CDR2 are MNHNS and SASEGT. CDR3 length equals 13 residues.